Below are 20 T cell receptor beta chains sequenced from a single sample in a study of radiotherapy plus CTLA-4 blockade in lung cancer. Clones were read by immunoSEQ multiplex PCR, and TCRdb kept only the in-frame ones, dropping some. The table lists tens of thousands of clones, roughly 85% of them singletons. Sequences were derived from peripheral blood, sampled from a patient treated with radiotherapy plus ipilimumab. The receptors were gathered from a human donor with non-small cell lung cancer who had a complete response to radiotherapy plus ipilimumab.

DNA of the CDR3: TGTGCCAGCAGCTGGGGGGGAGAGCAGCCCCAGCATTTT. It specifies CASSWGGEQPQHF. The chain joins TRBV11-2 to TRBJ1-5; tentatively, D is TRBD1 (5 bases). Between the trimmed V and J ends, which lost 4 bases and 7 bases, there was a span of 11 bases. Germline V CDR1 and CDR2: SGHAT, FQNNGV. This CDR3 comprises 13 residues.

The V and J genes are TRBV7-6 and TRBJ2-1; D gene unclear. V lost 1 base to trimming and J lost 0 bases, with 13 bases between them. The CDR3 totals 17 residues. Germline V gene data show CDR1 as SGHVS and CDR2 as FNYEAQ. The CDR3 DNA sequence: TGTGCCAGCAGCTTAGTCCCCCGTCAGAGCTCCTACAATGAGCAGTTCTTC. Its protein product is CASSLVPRQSSYNEQFF. Complete variable domain (other parts from reference TRBV7-6 and TRBJ2-1): GAGVSQSPRYKVTKRGQDVALRCDPISGHVSLYWYRQALGQGPEFLTYFNYEAQQDKSGLPNDRFSAERPEGSISTLTIQRTEQRDSAMYRCASSLVPRQSSYNEQFFGPGTRLTVL.

The rearrangement uses TRBV9 and TRBJ1-2; the D gene is possibly TRBD1 (5 bases). V shed 6 bases and J shed 2 bases, with 14 bases lying between them. The CDR3 covers 14 residues. CDR1 is SGDLS and CDR2 is YYNGEE in the germline V gene. Here the CDR3 DNA reads TGTGCCAGCACGGAGCGCAGGGAGAACTATGGCTACACCTTC. It is translated as CASTERRENYGYTF.

The chain carries TRBV7-9 and TRBJ1-5; unclear D gene. V was cut by 2 bases and J by 9 bases, with 11 bases left in between. The CDR3 totals 13 residues. Germline assignment: CDR1 SEHNR and CDR2 FQNEAQ (reference sequence). Written as DNA, the CDR3 is TGTGCCAGCAGCTTATTTACCAACGGGCCCCAGCATTTT. Translation: CASSLFTNGPQHF.

V usage is TRBV6-5 and J usage is TRBJ1-1; the D is unclear. In germline, CDR1 is MNHEY, CDR2 SVGAGI. Trimming took off 5 bases at V and 5 bases at J, with 9 bases between the two ends. The CDR3 is made up of 12 amino acids. The CDR3 bases are TGTGCCAGCAGTCCGCCCAAGACTGAAGCTTTCTTT. Protein product: CASSPPKTEAFF.

J is TRBJ2-3 and V is TRBV25-1, with 8 positions matching TRBD1. V lost 0 bases, J lost 0 bases, and 8 bases stayed unmatched. CDR1 is MGHDK, CDR2 SYGVNS, per germline. The CDR3 contains 18 residues. The CDR3 bases are TGTGCCAGCAGTGAATATGGGACAGGAACCTCTAGCACAGATACGCAGTATTTT. This codes for CASSEYGTGTSSTDTQYF.

The chain uses TRBV10-2 and TRBJ2-7; 14 bases agree with TRBD2. Germline V gene sequence: CDR1 WSHSY, CDR2 SAAADI. Trimming took 7 bases from V and 3 from J; bases not matched to a gene: 8. This CDR3 is built from 16 residues. CDR3 DNA: TGCGCCAGCAACCCGACCGGGACTAGCGGGAGCTACGAGCAGTACGTC. It yields the protein CASNPTGTSGSYEQYV.

The chain is built from TRBV29-1 and TRBJ1-1; no firm D call. Trimming removed 5 bases from V and 5 bases from J, with 15 bases in between. Germline CDR1 and CDR2: SQVTM and ANQGSEA. The CDR3 totals 13 residues. In nucleotides, the CDR3 is TGCAGCGTTAGGCGCATAGAAATGACTGAAGCTTTCTTT. Protein: CSVRRIEMTEAFF.

The chain combines TRBV10-3 with TRBJ2-2, with TRBD1 identical over 9 bases. Trimming removed 5 bases from V and 6 bases from J; junction bases left unmatched: 7. This CDR3 contains 15 residues. The germline V gene encodes CDR1 ENHRY and CDR2 SYGVKD. CDR3 amino acids: CAISSTGGEAGELFF. CDR3 nucleotides: TGTGCCATCAGTTCGACAGGGGGAGAGGCCGGGGAGCTGTTTTTT.

The gene calls are TRBV7-8 and TRBJ1-1, with a tentative D call TRBD1 (5 bases). Germline V gives CDR1 SGHVS, CDR2 FQNEAQ. This CDR3 is 14 amino acids long. V lost 4 bases and J 2 bases, leaving 11 bases between the germline ends. CDR3 nucleotides: TGTGCCAGCAGCTGGGGCGGACTCAACACTGAAGCTTTCTTT. Protein product: CASSWGGLNTEAFF.

This chain joins TRBV4-3 and TRBJ2-7, with D possibly matching TRBD1 (6 bases). Between the trimmed V and J ends, which lost 3 bases and 6 bases, there was a span of 12 bases. The CDR3 length is 13 residues. Germline CDR1 is LGHNA and CDR2 is YSLEER. The CDR3 DNA is TGCGCCAGCAGCCAGGGCACAGGGATCGAGCAGTACGTC. Protein: CASSQGTGIEQYV.

V usage is TRBV6-5 and J usage is TRBJ2-7; weak D call: TRBD1 (5 bases). In germline, CDR1 is MNHEY, CDR2 SVGAGI. Trimming left V 6 bases short and J 2 bases short, with 14 bases between. This CDR3 is 14 amino acids long. The CDR3 spells CASRDIRGTYEQYF. The CDR3, as DNA: TGTGCCAGCAGGGACATACGAGGAACCTACGAGCAGTACTTC.

The chain joins TRBV7-2 to TRBJ2-3, with 11 bases that match TRBD2. This CDR3 spans 15 amino acids. V shed 6 bases, J shed 4 bases, and the junction held 6 bases outside the gene matches. Germline V CDR1 and CDR2: SGHTA, FQGNSA. The CDR3 loop is CASSSLAGAPDTQYF. CDR3 nucleotide sequence: TGTGCCAGCAGTTCACTAGCGGGAGCCCCAGATACGCAGTATTTT. Filled out from reference TRBV7-2 and TRBJ2-3, the complete variable domain reads GAGVSQSPSNKVTEKGKDVELRCDPISGHTALYWYRQSLGQGLEFLIYFQGNSAPDKSGLPSDRFSAERTGGSVSTLTIQRTQQEDSAVYLCASSSLAGAPDTQYFGPGTRLTVL.

V is TRBV7-8 and J is TRBJ1-5; D may be TRBD1 (6 bases). V was clipped by 3 bases and J by 6 bases, with 12 bases between them. Germline V CDR1 and CDR2: SGHVS, FQNEAQ. This CDR3 is built from 14 residues. CDR3 sequence reads: CASSFGGASQPQHF. CDR3 nucleotides: TGTGCCAGCAGCTTCGGGGGGGCCAGTCAGCCCCAGCATTTT. Full variable domain (rest looked up from reference TRBV7-8 and TRBJ1-5): GAGVSQSPRYKVAKRGQDVALRCDPISGHVSLFWYQQALGQGPEFLTYFQNEAQLDKSGLPSDRFFAERPEGSVSTLKIQRTQQEDSAVYLCASSFGGASQPQHFGDGTRLSIL.

The rearrangement joins TRBV7-2 to TRBJ2-5; no clear D. This CDR3 contains 12 residues. V dropped 8 bases and J dropped 4 bases, with 11 bases sitting between them. CDR1 and CDR2 (germline): SGHTA, FQGNSA. CDR3 amino acids: CASRRPGETQYF. The CDR3 DNA reads TGTGCCAGCCGCCGGCCTGGAGAGACCCAGTACTTC.

The chain links TRBV7-9 to TRBJ2-7; D is perhaps TRBD1 (5 bases). V was shortened by 2 bases and J by 1 base, with 9 bases between the two germline ends. The CDR3 is 14 residues long. Germline loops: CDR1 SEHNR, CDR2 FQNEAQ (reference sequence). CDR3 coding DNA: TGTGCCAGCAGCTTAAGATCAGGGTCCTACGAGCAGTACTTC. Protein sequence: CASSLRSGSYEQYF. The variable domain in full, with the rest retrieved from reference TRBV7-9 and TRBJ2-7, is DTGVSQNPRHKITKRGQNVTFRCDPISEHNRLYWYRQTLGQGPEFLTYFQNEAQLEKSRLLSDRFSAERPKGSFSTLEIQRTEQGDSAMYLCASSLRSGSYEQYFGPGTRLTVT.

This chain connects TRBV10-2 to TRBJ2-1, with 9 bases lining up with TRBD2. Per the germline V gene, CDR1 is WSHSY and CDR2 is SAAADI. CDR3 length: 16 residues. Germline trimming cut 1 base from V and 8 bases from J; bases unmatched to any gene: 9. For the CDR3, the DNA is TGCGCCAGCAGTGAGTTCGGGCGGGAGGGCCGTTATGAGCAGTTCTTC. This sequence encodes CASSEFGREGRYEQFF.

The chain combines TRBV11-2 with TRBJ1-3; D might be TRBD1 (6 bases). Trimming stripped 7 bases from V and 0 bases from J, with 16 bases between. Germline V gene data show CDR1 as SGHAT and CDR2 as FQNNGV. CDR3 length: 16 residues. The CDR3 loop reads CASTFGSTGSGNTIYF. The DNA for the CDR3 is TGTGCCAGCACCTTTGGGTCGACAGGCTCTGGAAACACCATATATTTT.

This chain uses TRBV6-5 with TRBJ2-5; D is unclear. Trimming took off 5 bases at V and 5 bases at J, with 9 bases between the two ends. Germline V gene lookup returns CDR1 MNHEY and CDR2 SVGAGI. The CDR3 has 12 residues. The CDR3 nucleotides read TGTGCCAGCAGTCCAAATCTGGAGACCCAGTACTTC. Translating gives CASSPNLETQYF.

This clone occurred a few times. The DNA for the CDR3 is TGCGCCAGCAGCTTGGGGACAGGGGGCTGGATGAACACTGAAGCTTTCTTT. Translating it yields CASSLGTGGWMNTEAFF. The chain joins TRBV5-1 to TRBJ1-1; 11 nucleotides agree with TRBD1. Germline V gene lookup returns CDR1 SGHRS and CDR2 YFSETQ. The V and J ends lost 0 bases and 0 bases, in that order; junction bases with no gene match: 4. The CDR3 is 17 amino acids.